What follows are 4 T cell receptor beta chains derived from one specimen sequenced in a study of CD8 T cells in Susac syndrome. Random hexamers served to reverse transcribe roughly 0.45 to 1 ug RNA. MiXCR was run by TCRdb on the immunoSEQ multiplex PCR reads, yielding one entry per CDR3 protein. The sample comprises 180,000 or so distinct CDR3 sequences, 85% to 95% of which are singletons, and around 0.1% rests with the top ten. The sample comprised CD4+ T cells from PBMCs. The receptor set was obtained from a human donor in good health.

The chain carries TRBV12-3 or TRBV12-4 and TRBJ2-4; the match to TRBD1 covers 9 bases. Trimming removed 6 bases from V and 9 bases from J; junction bases left unmatched: 6. The CDR3 has 13 amino acids. CDR3 sequence: CASSRTGDGIQYF. The CDR3 DNA is TGTGCCAGCAGCCGGACAGGGGACGGCATTCAGTACTTC.

The V gene is TRBV30, the J gene TRBJ2-1, with 8 bases matching TRBD2. This CDR3 region has 16 residues. Germline V gene lookup returns CDR1 GTSNPN and CDR2 SVGIG (reference sequence). J gave up 4 bases and V 0 bases, and 8 bases lay outside the gene matches. CDR3 region: CAWSVAGAGAYNEQFF. CDR3 DNA sequence: TGTGCCTGGAGTGTGGCGGGAGCGGGAGCATACAATGAGCAGTTCTTC. The full variable domain, in which reference TRBV30 and TRBJ2-1 provide the parts outside the CDR3, is SQTIHQWPATLVQPVGSPLSLECTVEGTSNPNLYWYRQAAGRGLQLLFYSVGIGQISSEVPQNLSASRPQDRQFILSSKKLLLSDSGFYLCAWSVAGAGAYNEQFFGPGTRLTVL.

The chain has TRBV29-1 and TRBJ2-5; D unclear. Germline CDR1 and CDR2: SQVTM and ANQGSEA. V lost 5 bases and J lost 2, with 9 bases in between. CDR3 length equals 12 residues. The CDR3 DNA sequence: TGCAGCGTTTCTGTGGGGCAAGAGACCCAGTACTTC. Its protein product is CSVSVGQETQYF. Full variable domain (missing parts from reference TRBV29-1 and TRBJ2-5): SAVISQKPSRDICQRGTSLTIQCQVDSQVTMMFWYRQQPGQSLTLIATANQGSEATYESGFVIDKFPISRPNLTFSTLTVSNMSPEDSSIYLCSVSVGQETQYFGPGTRLLVL.

V usage is TRBV29-1 and J usage is TRBJ2-7, with 8 bases lining up with TRBD1. Germline CDR1 and CDR2: SQVTM and ANQGSEA. This CDR3 is built from 11 residues. The junction had 1 base not matched to a gene; V was cut back by 4 bases and J by 5 bases. CDR3 nucleotides: TGCAGCGTTGGACAGGGGCACGAGCAGTACTTC. This codes for CSVGQGHEQYF.